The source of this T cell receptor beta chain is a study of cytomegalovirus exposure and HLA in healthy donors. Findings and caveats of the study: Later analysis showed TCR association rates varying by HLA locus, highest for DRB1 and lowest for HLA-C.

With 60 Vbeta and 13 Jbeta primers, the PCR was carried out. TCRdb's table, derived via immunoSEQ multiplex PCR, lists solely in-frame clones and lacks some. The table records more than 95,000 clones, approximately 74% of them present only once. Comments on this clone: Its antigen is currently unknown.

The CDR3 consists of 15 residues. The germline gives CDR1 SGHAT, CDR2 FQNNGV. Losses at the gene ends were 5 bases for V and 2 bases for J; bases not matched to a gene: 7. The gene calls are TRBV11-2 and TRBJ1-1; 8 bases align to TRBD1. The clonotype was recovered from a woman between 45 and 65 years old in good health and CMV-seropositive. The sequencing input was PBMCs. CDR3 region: CASSPGTGYNTEAFF. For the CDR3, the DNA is TGTGCCAGCAGCCCCGGGACAGGTTATAACACTGAAGCTTTCTTT.